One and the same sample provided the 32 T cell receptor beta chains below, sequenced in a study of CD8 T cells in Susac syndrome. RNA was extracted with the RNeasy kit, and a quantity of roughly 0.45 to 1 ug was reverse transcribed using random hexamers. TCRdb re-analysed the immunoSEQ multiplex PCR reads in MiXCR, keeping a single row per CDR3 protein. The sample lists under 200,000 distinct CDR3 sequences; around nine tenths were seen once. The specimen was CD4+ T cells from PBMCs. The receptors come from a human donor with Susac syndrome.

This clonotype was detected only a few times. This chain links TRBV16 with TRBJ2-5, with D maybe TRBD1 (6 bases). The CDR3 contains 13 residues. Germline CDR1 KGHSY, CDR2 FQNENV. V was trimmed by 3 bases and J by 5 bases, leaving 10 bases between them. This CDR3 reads CASSQGHQETQYF. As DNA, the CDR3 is TGTGCCAGCAGCCAGGGACATCAGGAGACCCAGTACTTC.

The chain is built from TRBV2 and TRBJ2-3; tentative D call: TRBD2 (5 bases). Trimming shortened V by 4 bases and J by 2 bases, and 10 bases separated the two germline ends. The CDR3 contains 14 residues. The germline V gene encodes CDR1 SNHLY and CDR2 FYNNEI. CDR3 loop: CASSGGFSTDTQYF. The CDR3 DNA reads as TGTGCCAGCAGTGGAGGGTTCTCCACAGATACGCAGTATTTT.

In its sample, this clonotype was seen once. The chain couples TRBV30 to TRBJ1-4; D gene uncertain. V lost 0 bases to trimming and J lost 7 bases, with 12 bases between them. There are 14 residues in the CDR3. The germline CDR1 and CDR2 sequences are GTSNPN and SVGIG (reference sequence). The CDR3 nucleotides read TGTGCCTGGAGTGTACGGGGTCGGGGTGAAAAACTGTTTTTT. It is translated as CAWSVRGRGEKLFF.

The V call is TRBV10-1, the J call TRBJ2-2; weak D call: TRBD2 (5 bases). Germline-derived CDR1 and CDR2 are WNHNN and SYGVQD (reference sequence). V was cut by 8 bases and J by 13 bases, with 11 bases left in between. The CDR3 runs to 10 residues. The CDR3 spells CASFLRVLFF. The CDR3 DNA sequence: TGCGCCAGCTTCCTGAGGGTGCTGTTTTTT.

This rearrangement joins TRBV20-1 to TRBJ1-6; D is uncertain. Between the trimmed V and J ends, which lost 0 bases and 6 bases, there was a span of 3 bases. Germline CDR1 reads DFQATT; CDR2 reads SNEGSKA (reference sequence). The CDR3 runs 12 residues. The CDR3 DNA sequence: TGCAGTGCTAGAGAACCTAATTCACCCCTCCACTTT. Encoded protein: CSAREPNSPLHF.

As DNA, the CDR3 is TGTGCCACCAGCGGGGGCAGGGGGAACACCGGGGAGCTGTTTTTT. It encodes CATSGGRGNTGELFF. The chain is built from TRBV15 and TRBJ2-2, with D possibly being TRBD1 (6 bases). The germline V gene has CDR1 LNHNV and CDR2 YYDKDF (reference sequence). The CDR3 is made up of 15 amino acids. Trimming pared 5 bases from V and 1 base from J, leaving 11 bases between.

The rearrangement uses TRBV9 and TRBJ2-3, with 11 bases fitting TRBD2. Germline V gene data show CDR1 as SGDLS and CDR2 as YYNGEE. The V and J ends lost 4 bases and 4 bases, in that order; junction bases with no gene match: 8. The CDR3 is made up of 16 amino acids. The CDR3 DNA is TGTGCCAGCAGCTCCCAGGGTAGCGGGAGGGCAGATACGCAGTATTTT. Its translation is CASSSQGSGRADTQYF. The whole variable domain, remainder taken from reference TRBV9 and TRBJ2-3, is DSGVTQTPKHLITATGQRVTLRCSPRSGDLSVYWYQQSLDQGLQFLIQYYNGEERAKGNILERFSAQQFPDLHSELNLSSLELGDSALYFCASSSQGSGRADTQYFGPGTRLTVL.

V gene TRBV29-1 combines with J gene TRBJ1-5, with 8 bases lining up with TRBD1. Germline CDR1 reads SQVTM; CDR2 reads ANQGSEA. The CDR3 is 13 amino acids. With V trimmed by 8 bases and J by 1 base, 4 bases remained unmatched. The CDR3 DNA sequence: TGCAGCACACGGACAGGGAGCAATCAGCCCCAGCATTTT. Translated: CSTRTGSNQPQHF.

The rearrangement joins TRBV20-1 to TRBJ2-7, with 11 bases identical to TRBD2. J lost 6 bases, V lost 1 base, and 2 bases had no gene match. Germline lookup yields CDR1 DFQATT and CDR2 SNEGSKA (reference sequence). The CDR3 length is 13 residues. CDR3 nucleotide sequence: TGCAGTGCTAGAGTTGGACTAGCGGGCGAGCAGTACTTC. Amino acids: CSARVGLAGEQYF.

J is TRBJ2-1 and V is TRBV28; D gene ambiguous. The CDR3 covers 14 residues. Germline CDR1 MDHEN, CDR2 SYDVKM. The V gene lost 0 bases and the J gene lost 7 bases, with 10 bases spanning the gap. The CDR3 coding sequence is TGTGCCAGCAGTTTATGGAACGGACGGAATGAGCAGTTCTTC. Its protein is CASSLWNGRNEQFF.

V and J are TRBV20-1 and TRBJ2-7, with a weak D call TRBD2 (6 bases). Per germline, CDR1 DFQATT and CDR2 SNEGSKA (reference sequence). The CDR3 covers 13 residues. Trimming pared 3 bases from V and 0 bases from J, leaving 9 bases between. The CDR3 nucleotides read TGCAGTGCTAGGAGACTAGACTCCTACGAGCAGTACTTC. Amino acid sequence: CSARRLDSYEQYF.

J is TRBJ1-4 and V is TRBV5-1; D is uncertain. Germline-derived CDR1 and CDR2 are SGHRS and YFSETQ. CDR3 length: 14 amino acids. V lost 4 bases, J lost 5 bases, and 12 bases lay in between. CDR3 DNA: TGCGCCAGCAGCCCCGAAATACCAAATGAAAAACTGTTTTTT. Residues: CASSPEIPNEKLFF.

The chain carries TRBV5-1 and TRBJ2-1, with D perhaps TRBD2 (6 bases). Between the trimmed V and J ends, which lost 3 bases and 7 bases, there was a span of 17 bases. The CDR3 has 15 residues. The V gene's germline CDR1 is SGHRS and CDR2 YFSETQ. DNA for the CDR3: TGCGCCAGCAGCTCTTCCGGGACTCTGGAGAATGAGCAGTTCTTC. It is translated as CASSSSGTLENEQFF.

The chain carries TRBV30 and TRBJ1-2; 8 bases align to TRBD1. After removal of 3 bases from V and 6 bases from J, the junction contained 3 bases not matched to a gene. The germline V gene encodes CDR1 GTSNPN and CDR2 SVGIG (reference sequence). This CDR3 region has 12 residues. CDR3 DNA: TGTGCCTGGAGCTTACAGGGGGATGGCTACACCTTC. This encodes CAWSLQGDGYTF.

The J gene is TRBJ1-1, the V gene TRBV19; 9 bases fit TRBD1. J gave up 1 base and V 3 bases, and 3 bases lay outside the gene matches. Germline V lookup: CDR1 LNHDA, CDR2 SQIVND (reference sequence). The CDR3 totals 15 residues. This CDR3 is CASSILGQGNTEAFF. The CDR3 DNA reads TGTGCCAGTAGTATCTTGGGACAGGGGAACACTGAAGCTTTCTTT.

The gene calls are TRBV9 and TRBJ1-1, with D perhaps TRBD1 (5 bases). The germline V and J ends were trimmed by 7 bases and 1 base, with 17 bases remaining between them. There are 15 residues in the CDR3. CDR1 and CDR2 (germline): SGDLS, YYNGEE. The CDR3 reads CASGGEGPSNTEAFF. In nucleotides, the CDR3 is TGTGCCAGCGGGGGGGAAGGCCCCTCGAACACTGAAGCTTTCTTT.

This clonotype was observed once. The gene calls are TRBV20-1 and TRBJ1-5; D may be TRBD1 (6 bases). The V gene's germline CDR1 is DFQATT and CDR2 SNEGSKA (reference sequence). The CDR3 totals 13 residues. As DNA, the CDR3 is TGCGCCGGGAGGGACACCCCAAATCAGCCCCAGCATTTT. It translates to CAGRDTPNQPQHF.

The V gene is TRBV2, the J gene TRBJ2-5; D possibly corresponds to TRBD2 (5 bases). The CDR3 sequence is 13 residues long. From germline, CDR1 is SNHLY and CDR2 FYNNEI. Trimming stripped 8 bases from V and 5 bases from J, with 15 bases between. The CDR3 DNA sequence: TGTGCCAGCCTTATAGAGACGGGGGAGACCCAGTACTTC. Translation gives CASLIETGETQYF.

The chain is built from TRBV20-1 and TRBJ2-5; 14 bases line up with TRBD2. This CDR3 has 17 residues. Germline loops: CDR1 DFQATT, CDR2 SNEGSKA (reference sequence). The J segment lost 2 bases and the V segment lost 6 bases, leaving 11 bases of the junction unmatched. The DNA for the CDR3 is TGCAGTGCCGAGCCCGGGACTAGCGGGGGCCGACAAGAGACCCAGTACTTC. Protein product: CSAEPGTSGGRQETQYF.

The CDR3 nucleotides read TGCAGCGTTCGACTGACAGACAATTCACCCCTCCACTTT. Residues: CSVRLTDNSPLHF. The chain combines TRBV29-1 with TRBJ1-6; possibly TRBD1 for D (5 bases). The germline V and J ends were trimmed by 5 bases and 7 bases, with 12 bases remaining between them. CDR3 size: 13 residues. Germline loops: CDR1 SQVTM, CDR2 ANQGSEA.

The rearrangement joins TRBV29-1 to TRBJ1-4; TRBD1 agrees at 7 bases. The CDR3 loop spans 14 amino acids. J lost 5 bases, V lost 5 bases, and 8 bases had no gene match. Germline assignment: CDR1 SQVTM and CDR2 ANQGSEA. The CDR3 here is CSVSYRGGNEKLFF. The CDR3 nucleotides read TGCAGCGTTTCCTACAGGGGTGGGAATGAAAAACTGTTTTTT.

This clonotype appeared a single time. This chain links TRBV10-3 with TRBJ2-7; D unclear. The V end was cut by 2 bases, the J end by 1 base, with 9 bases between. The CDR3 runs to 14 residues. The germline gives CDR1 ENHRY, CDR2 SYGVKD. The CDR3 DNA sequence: TGTGCCATCAGTGAGCAGGATGGGTCCTACGAGCAGTACTTC. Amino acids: CAISEQDGSYEQYF.

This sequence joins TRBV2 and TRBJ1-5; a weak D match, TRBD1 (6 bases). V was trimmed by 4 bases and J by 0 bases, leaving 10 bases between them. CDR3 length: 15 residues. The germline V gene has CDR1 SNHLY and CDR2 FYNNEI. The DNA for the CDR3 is TGTGCCAGCAGTGGTGGACAGTATAGCAATCAGCCCCAGCATTTT. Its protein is CASSGGQYSNQPQHF.

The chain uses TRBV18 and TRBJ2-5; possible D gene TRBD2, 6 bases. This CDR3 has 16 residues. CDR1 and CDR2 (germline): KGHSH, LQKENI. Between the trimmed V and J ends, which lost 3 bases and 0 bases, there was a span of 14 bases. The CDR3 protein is CASSPFEGGNQETQYF. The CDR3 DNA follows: TGTGCCAGCTCACCGTTTGAGGGAGGAAACCAAGAGACCCAGTACTTC.

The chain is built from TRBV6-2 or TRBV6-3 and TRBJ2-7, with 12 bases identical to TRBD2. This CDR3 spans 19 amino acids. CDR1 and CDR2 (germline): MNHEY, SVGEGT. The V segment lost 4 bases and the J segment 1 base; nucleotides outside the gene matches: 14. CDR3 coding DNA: TGTGCCAGCAGTTGGGCCACACTAGCGGGGGGCACAGATTCCTACGAGCAGTACTTC. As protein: CASSWATLAGGTDSYEQYF.

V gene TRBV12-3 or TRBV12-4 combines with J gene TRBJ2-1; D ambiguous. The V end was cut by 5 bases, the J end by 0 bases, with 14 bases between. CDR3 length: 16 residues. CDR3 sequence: CASSRSSGVSYNEQFF. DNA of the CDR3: TGTGCCAGCAGTCGATCCTCCGGCGTCTCCTACAATGAGCAGTTCTTC.

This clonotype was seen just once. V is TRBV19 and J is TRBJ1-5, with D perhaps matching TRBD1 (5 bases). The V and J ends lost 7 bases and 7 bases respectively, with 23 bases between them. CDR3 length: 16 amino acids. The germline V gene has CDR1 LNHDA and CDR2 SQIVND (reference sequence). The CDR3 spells CASKEFLGTPGQPQHF. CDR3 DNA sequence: TGTGCCAGTAAAGAGTTTTTAGGGACTCCGGGCCAGCCCCAGCATTTT.

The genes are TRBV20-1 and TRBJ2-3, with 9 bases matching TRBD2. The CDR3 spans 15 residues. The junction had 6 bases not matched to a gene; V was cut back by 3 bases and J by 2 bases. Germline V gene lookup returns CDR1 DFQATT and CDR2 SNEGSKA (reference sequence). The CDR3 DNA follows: TGCAGTGCTAGTCCTAGCGGGAAGACCACAGATACGCAGTATTTT. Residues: CSASPSGKTTDTQYF.

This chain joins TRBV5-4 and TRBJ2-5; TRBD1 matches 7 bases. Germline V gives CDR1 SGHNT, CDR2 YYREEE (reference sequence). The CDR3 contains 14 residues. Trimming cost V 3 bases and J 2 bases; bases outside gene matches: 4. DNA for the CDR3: TGTGCCAGCAGCTCCGGGACAGAACAAGAGACCCAGTACTTC. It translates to CASSSGTEQETQYF.

For the CDR3, the DNA is TGTGCCAGCAGTTCCGGGACAGGGACTTTTTCCCTCCACTTT. The encoded protein is CASSSGTGTFSLHF. The chain combines TRBV12-3 or TRBV12-4 with TRBJ1-6, with TRBD1 identical over 9 bases. Trimming removed 4 bases from V and 14 bases from J; junction bases left unmatched: 9. This CDR3 has 14 residues.

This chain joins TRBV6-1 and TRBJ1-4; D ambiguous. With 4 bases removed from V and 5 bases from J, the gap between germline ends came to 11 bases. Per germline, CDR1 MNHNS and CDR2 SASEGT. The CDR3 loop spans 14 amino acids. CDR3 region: CASSGPGANEKLFF. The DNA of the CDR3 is TGTGCCAGCAGTGGACCGGGAGCAAATGAAAAACTGTTTTTT.

The CDR3 DNA reads as TGTGCCTGGAGTGTAAGGGACAGTAATTCACCCCTCCACTTT. Its translation: CAWSVRDSNSPLHF. The chain recombines TRBV30 with TRBJ1-6, with TRBD1 matching over 7 bases. After removal of 0 bases from V and 6 bases from J, the junction contained 2 bases not matched to a gene. The CDR3 contains 14 residues. CDR1 and CDR2 from the germline V gene are GTSNPN and SVGIG (reference sequence).